Listed below are T cell receptor beta chains from one sample, sequenced in a study of cytomegalovirus exposure and HLA in healthy donors. Assay: immunoSEQ multiplex PCR; the TCRdb copy retains only in-frame clones and omits some. The sample contains 90,000 to 130,000 clones, more than 70% of which appear only once. Source material: PBMCs. These receptors were taken from an older woman in good health and CMV-seropositive. Both conserved end residues are part of each CDR3. A D gene is named only where the DNA matches it firmly. Clone size is shown for a subset of rows, as once, few, many or a class of expanded clone.

NA	TRBD2	TRBV5-4	TRBJ2-1	CASSYPGGSSNEQFF
NA	TRBD1	TRBV4-1	TRBJ2-1	CASSPGQGWHNEQFF
NA	NA	TRBV19	TRBJ2-3	CASRLRAASTDTQYF
few	NA	TRBV6-1	TRBJ2-3	CASNRQVADTQYF
NA	NA	TRBV5-1	TRBJ1-2	CASTPFAGNYGYTF
NA	NA	TRBV4-1	TRBJ1-6	CASSQVAGAYNSPLHF
NA	NA	TRBV7-3	TRBJ1-1	CASSLTSGSTEAFF
NA	NA	TRBV15	TRBJ1-1	CATSRDRGNTEAFF
few	TRBD2	TRBV6-5	TRBJ2-7	CASSYGLAGRVEQYF
NA	NA	TRBV27	TRBJ2-5	CASSLSWVGETQYF
NA	TRBD2	TRBV5-1	TRBJ2-7	CASSFTSGGTNEQYF